This T cell receptor (beta chain) was sequenced for a study of tumor-infiltrating lymphocytes in primary liver carcinoma. In the study overall: Men and women, 30 to 69 years of age, made up the patients.

The CDR3 spans 16 residues. Looked up from germline, CDR1 is SGHNT and CDR2 is YYREEE (reference sequence). Unsorted whole blood yielded the blood RNA, and germline DNA was also extracted. The investigators made TCR beta cDNA from roughly 460 ng total RNA, using a constant-region primer. Three rounds of nested multiplex PCR with slightly modified ARM-PCR produced TCR beta libraries. Amplification in the first two PCR rounds was performed using TRBV1-TRBV30 forward primers and a C-beta reverse primer for approximately 10 cycles each. MiXCR, run by TCRdb on the multiplex PCR reads, gives a single entry per CDR3 protein. This sample has 250,000 to 350,000 distinct CDR3 sequences, with approximately 58% found just once. About this clonotype: Mismatch with germline at one junction end may stem from a read error.

This TCR was sampled from a woman under 40 with primary liver carcinoma and hepatitis B virus infection. The chain is built from TRBV5-4 and TRBJ2-3; 8 bases are a match to TRBD1. The sequenced sample was peripheral blood. CDR3 nucleotides: TGTGCCAGCAGCTCCCTGACAGGGGCTAGCATAGATACGCAGTATTTT. Protein sequence: CASSSLTGASIDTQYF.